This TCR beta chain was documented in a study of blood T cell repertoires in COVID-19. Study overall: Sites across the United States, Italy and Spain contributed samples from acute and convalescent COVID-19. Sources were T cells, B-cell-depleted T cells, or PBMCs; the material itself was cDNA or gDNA.

Source study methods: Amplification with reference gene primers provided the estimates of nucleated cell counts. Generated by immunoSEQ multiplex PCR, the TCRdb table keeps only in-frame clones and is missing some. The V and J calls and the clone size are those of that table, but D and trimming were determined from the DNA. This sample carries about 140,000 clones, around 82% of them seen once, and the ten largest clones take 5.5%. This CDR3 has 15 amino acids. Trimming removed 5 bases from V and 5 bases from J; junction bases left unmatched: 5. Germline V CDR1 and CDR2: ENHRY, SYGVKD. Recruits, aged about 18 to 100 years, lived in under 25 US areas.

J is TRBJ2-2 and V is TRBV10-3, with TRBD2 matching 10 bases. This clonotype was sampled from a man aged 35-49 years with acute COVID-19. The sequenced material came from PBMCs or T cells enriched from blood (not recorded which). CDR3 nucleotide sequence: TGTGCCATCAGTCCGGGACTAGCGCTTACCGGGGAGCTGTTTTTT. Protein product: CAISPGLALTGELFF.